The 10 T cell receptor beta chains below were found in one sample sequenced in a study of cytomegalovirus exposure and HLA in healthy donors. The PCR had 60 Vbeta and 13 Jbeta primers. Clones were read by immunoSEQ multiplex PCR, and TCRdb kept only the in-frame ones, dropping some. The sample yields approximately 190,000 clones, about 81% seen once. What was sequenced was PBMCs. These receptors were taken from a woman aged 18-29 years in good health and CMV-seronegative.

The rearrangement joins TRBV2 to TRBJ2-5, with 12 positions matching TRBD2. There are 15 residues in the CDR3. The ends lost 5 bases at V and 7 bases at J; junction bases unmatched: 8. CDR1 is SNHLY, CDR2 FYNNEI, per germline. The CDR3 bases are TGTGCCAGCAGTTCCCTAGCGGGGGGGCCGGGGACCCAGTACTTC. Translated, it gives CASSSLAGGPGTQYF.

This chain uses TRBV7-6 with TRBJ2-2, with TRBD1 matching over 9 bases. This CDR3 has 15 residues. Trimming cost V 1 base and J 8 bases; bases outside gene matches: 5. The germline V gene has CDR1 SGHVS and CDR2 FNYEAQ. CDR3 residues: CASSLGAQGAGELFF. The CDR3 DNA is TGTGCCAGCAGCTTAGGTGCACAGGGGGCAGGGGAGCTGTTTTTT. The complete variable domain, with remaining parts taken from reference TRBV7-6 and TRBJ2-2, reads GAGVSQSPRYKVTKRGQDVALRCDPISGHVSLYWYRQALGQGPEFLTYFNYEAQQDKSGLPNDRFSAERPEGSISTLTIQRTEQRDSAMYRCASSLGAQGAGELFFGEGSRLTVL.

This clone has only one observation. The V gene is TRBV29-1, the J gene TRBJ2-3; D call uncertain. This CDR3 comprises 12 residues. V shed 3 bases and J shed 4 bases, with 8 bases lying between them. Germline CDR1 and CDR2: SQVTM and ANQGSEA. The CDR3 sequence is CSVDLGPDTQYF. For the CDR3, the DNA is TGCAGCGTTGATCTAGGTCCAGATACGCAGTATTTT.

In this sample, this clone turned up a few times. This rearrangement joins TRBV2 to TRBJ1-1; D possibly corresponds to TRBD1 (6 bases). The V end was cut by 6 bases, the J end by 1 base, with 12 bases between. This CDR3 spans 14 amino acids. The germline gives CDR1 SNHLY, CDR2 FYNNEI. CDR3 DNA sequence: TGTGCCAGCAGACCGGGGGGGCGGAACACTGAAGCTTTCTTT. Its protein product is CASRPGGRNTEAFF.

This clone occurred once. The chain has TRBV11-3 and TRBJ2-3; D unresolved. Germline V lookup: CDR1 SGHNT, CDR2 YENEEA. V gave up 5 bases and J gave up 5 bases, with 8 bases separating them. The CDR3 runs to 12 residues. This chain's CDR3 is CASSPPGDTQYF. The CDR3, as DNA: TGTGCCAGCAGCCCCCCCGGAGATACGCAGTATTTT.

The V call is TRBV2, the J call TRBJ2-7; TRBD2 might be the D (5 bases). Trimming left V 4 bases short and J 12 bases short, with 13 bases between. The CDR3 has 11 amino acids. Germline assignment: CDR1 SNHLY and CDR2 FYNNEI. The CDR3 loop is CASSGEYRRYF. CDR3 coding DNA: TGTGCCAGCAGTGGGGAGTATCGGAGGTACTTC.

The rearrangement uses TRBV6-6 and TRBJ2-5; possibly TRBD2 for D (6 bases). Germline CDR1 MNHNY, CDR2 SVGAGI (reference sequence). The CDR3 has 15 residues. V lost 6 bases and J 5 bases, leaving 19 bases between the germline ends. This chain's CDR3 is CASSLPLAVSETQYF. For the CDR3, the DNA is TGTGCCAGCAGCCTTCCACTAGCCGTTAGTGAGACCCAGTACTTC.

This chain uses TRBV30 with TRBJ1-6, with 9 bases lining up with TRBD1. Looked up from germline, CDR1 is GTSNPN and CDR2 is SVGIG (reference sequence). V was clipped by 1 base and J by 8 bases; unmatched bases: 9. The length of the CDR3 is 16 residues. In DNA, the CDR3 is TGTGCCTGGAGTGCCTGGACAGGGGCTCTGGATTCACCCCTCCACTTT. Its translation is CAWSAWTGALDSPLHF.

This clone was picked up a small number of times. This chain links TRBV21-1 with TRBJ1-1. TRBV21-1 is a listed pseudogene. This CDR3 is built from 19 residues. Written as DNA, the CDR3 is TGTGCCAGCAGCAAAGATAAAGGAGGGCGGGCAACCTCGGACACTGAAGCTTTCTTT. Protein: CASSKDKGGRATSDTEAFF.

The V and J genes are TRBV6-5 and TRBJ1-2, with 8 bases aligning to TRBD1. Per germline, CDR1 MNHEY and CDR2 SVGAGI. V gave up 7 bases and J gave up 3 bases; unmatched junction bases: 4. This CDR3 is built from 13 residues. CDR3 coding DNA: TGTGCCAGCATCGCGACAGGGGACTATGGCTACACCTTC. Its translation: CASIATGDYGYTF.